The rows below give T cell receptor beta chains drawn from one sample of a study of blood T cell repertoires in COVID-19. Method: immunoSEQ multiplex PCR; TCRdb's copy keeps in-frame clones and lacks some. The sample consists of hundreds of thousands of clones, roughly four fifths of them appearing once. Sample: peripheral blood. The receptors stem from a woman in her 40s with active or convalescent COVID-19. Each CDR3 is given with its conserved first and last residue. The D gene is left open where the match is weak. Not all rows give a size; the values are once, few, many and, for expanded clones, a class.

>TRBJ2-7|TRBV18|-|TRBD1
CASSPSFGDRAYEQYF
TGTGCCAGCTCACCAAGCTTTGGGGACAGGGCCTACGAGCAGTACTTC
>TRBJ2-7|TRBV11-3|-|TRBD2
CASSSEKREGRYEQYF
TGTGCCAGCAGCTCGGAAAAGCGGGAGGGCCGGTACGAGCAGTACTTC
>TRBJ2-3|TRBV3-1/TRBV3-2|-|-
CASSRGTVQDTQYF
TGTGCCAGCAGCCGCGGGACAGTTCAAGATACGCAGTATTTT
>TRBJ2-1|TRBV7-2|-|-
CASSLSVLFYNEQFF
TGTGCCAGCAGCTTATCGGTCCTTTTTTACAATGAGCAGTTCTTC
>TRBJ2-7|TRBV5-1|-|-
CASSLAQGLSYEQYF
TGCGCCAGCAGCTTAGCACAGGGTCTCTCCTACGAGCAGTACTTC
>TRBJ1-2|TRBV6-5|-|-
CATSIHGNYGYTF
TGTGCCACATCTATACACGGGAACTATGGCTACACCTTC
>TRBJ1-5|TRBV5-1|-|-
CARRSPGGVYSNQPQHF
TGCGCCAGGAGATCTCCGGGGGGTGTTTATAGCAATCAGCCCCAGCATTTT
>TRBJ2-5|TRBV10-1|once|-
CASSESGGLQETQYF
TGCGCCAGCAGTGAGTCCGGCGGATTACAAGAGACCCAGTACTTC
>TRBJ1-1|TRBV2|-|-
CASSEGPNTEAFF
TGTGCCAGCAGTGAGGGGCCGAACACTGAAGCTTTCTTT
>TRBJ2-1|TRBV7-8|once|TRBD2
CASSLLGLAGNEQFF
TGTGCCAGCAGCTTACTGGGACTAGCGGGTAATGAGCAGTTCTTC
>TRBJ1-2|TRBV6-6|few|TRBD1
CASSYTTGNGYTF
TGTGCCAGCAGTTACACGACAGGGAATGGCTACACCTTC